What follows is one T cell receptor beta chain and its context. This specimen belongs to a study of cytomegalovirus exposure and HLA in healthy donors. The CDR3 is 16 residues long. Trimming pared 2 bases from V and 0 bases from J, leaving 12 bases between. The germline V gene has CDR1 SGHTA and CDR2 FQGTGA. PCR involved 60 Vbeta and 13 Jbeta primers. Method: immunoSEQ multiplex PCR; TCRdb's copy keeps in-frame clones and lacks some. The table shows tens of thousands of clones, with almost 85% occurring only once. The sequenced sample was PBMCs. This clonotype was obtained from a woman between 18 and 30 years old in good health and CMV-seropositive. V usage is TRBV7-3 and J usage is TRBJ2-3; D is ambiguous. CDR3 sequence (DNA): TGTGCCAGCAGCTTATTGGGTAGCAGTAGCACAGATACGCAGTATTTT. Its translation: CASSLLGSSSTDTQYF.